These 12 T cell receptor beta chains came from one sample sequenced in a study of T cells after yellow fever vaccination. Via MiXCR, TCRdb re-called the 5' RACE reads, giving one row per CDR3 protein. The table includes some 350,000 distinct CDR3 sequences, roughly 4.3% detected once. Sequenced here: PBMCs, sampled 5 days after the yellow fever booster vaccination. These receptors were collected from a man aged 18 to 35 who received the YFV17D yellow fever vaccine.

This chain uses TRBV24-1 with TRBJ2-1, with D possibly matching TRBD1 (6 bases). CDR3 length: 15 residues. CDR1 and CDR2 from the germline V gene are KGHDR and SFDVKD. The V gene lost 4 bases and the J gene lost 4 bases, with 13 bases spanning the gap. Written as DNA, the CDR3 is TGTGCCACCAGTGACCAGGGGAAGGGTTACAATGAGCAGTTCTTC. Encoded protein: CATSDQGKGYNEQFF.

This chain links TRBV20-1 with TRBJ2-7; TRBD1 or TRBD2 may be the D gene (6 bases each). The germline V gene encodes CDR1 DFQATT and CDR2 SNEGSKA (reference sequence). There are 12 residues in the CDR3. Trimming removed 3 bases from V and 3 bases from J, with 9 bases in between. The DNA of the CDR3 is TGCAGTGCTAGGGAGGGGGTCTACGAGCAGTACTTC. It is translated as CSAREGVYEQYF.

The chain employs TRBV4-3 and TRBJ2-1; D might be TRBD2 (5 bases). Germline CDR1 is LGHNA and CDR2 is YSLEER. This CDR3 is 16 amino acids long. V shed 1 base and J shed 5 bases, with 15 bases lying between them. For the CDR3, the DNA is TGCGCCAGCAGCCAAGCAGCGGCCGGAGGCCACAATGAGCAGTTCTTC. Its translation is CASSQAAAGGHNEQFF.

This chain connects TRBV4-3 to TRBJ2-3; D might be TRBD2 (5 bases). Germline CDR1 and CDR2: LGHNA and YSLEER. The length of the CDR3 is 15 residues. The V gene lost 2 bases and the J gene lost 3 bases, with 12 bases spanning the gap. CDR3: CASSQKFRGTDTQYF. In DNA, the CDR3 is TGCGCCAGCAGCCAAAAGTTCCGGGGAACAGATACGCAGTATTTT.

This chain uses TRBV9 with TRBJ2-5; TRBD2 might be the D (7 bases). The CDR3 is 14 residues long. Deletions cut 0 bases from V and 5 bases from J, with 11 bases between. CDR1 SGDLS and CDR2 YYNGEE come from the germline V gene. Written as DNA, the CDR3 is TGTGCCAGCAGCGTAGCTGAGGGGGGGGAGACCCAGTACTTC. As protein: CASSVAEGGETQYF.

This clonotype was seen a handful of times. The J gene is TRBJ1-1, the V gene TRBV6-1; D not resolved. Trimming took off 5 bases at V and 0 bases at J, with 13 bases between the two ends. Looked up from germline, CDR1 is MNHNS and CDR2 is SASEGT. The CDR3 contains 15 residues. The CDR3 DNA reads TGTGCCAGCAGTCCTGACACCTTCATGAACACTGAAGCTTTCTTT. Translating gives CASSPDTFMNTEAFF.

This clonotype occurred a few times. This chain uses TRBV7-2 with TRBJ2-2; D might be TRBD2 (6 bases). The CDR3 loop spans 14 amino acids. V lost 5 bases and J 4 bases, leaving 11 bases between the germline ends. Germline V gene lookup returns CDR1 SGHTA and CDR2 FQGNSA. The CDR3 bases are TGTGCCAGCAGCGGGAAGGGAGGCACCGGGGAGCTGTTTTTT. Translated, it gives CASSGKGGTGELFF.

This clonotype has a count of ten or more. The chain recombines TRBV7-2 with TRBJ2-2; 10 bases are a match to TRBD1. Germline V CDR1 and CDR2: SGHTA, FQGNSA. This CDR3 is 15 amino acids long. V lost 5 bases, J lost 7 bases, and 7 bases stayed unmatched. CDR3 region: CASSTRGQGHGELFF. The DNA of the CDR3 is TGTGCCAGCAGCACCAGGGGACAGGGGCACGGGGAGCTGTTTTTT.

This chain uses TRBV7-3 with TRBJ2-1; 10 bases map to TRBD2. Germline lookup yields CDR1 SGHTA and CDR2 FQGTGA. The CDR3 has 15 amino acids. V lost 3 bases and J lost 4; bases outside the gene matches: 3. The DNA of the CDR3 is TGTGCCAGCAGCTTTAGCGGGGGGATGTACAATGAGCAGTTCTTC. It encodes CASSFSGGMYNEQFF.

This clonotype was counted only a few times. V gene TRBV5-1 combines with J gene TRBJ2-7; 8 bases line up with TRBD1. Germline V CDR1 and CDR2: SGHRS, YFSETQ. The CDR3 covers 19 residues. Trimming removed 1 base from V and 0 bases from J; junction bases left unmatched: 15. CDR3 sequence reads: CASSLYSAGTGDGSYEQYF. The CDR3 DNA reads TGCGCCAGCAGCTTGTATAGTGCTGGGACAGGTGATGGCTCCTACGAGCAGTACTTC.

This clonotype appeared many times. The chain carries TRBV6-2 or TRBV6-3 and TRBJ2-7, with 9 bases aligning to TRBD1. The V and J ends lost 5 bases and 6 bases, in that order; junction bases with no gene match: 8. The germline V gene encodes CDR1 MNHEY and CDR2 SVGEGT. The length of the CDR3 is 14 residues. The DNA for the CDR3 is TGTGCCAGCAGTCTACGACAGGGGGGTGGCGAGCAGTACGTC. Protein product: CASSLRQGGGEQYV.

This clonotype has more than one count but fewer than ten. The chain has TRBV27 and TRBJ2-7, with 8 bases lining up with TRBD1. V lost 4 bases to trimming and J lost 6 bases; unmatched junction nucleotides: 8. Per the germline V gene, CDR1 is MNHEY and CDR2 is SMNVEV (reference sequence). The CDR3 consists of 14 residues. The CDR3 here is CASSSTGETFEQYF. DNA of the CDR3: TGTGCCAGCAGTTCGACAGGGGAGACCTTCGAGCAGTACTTC.